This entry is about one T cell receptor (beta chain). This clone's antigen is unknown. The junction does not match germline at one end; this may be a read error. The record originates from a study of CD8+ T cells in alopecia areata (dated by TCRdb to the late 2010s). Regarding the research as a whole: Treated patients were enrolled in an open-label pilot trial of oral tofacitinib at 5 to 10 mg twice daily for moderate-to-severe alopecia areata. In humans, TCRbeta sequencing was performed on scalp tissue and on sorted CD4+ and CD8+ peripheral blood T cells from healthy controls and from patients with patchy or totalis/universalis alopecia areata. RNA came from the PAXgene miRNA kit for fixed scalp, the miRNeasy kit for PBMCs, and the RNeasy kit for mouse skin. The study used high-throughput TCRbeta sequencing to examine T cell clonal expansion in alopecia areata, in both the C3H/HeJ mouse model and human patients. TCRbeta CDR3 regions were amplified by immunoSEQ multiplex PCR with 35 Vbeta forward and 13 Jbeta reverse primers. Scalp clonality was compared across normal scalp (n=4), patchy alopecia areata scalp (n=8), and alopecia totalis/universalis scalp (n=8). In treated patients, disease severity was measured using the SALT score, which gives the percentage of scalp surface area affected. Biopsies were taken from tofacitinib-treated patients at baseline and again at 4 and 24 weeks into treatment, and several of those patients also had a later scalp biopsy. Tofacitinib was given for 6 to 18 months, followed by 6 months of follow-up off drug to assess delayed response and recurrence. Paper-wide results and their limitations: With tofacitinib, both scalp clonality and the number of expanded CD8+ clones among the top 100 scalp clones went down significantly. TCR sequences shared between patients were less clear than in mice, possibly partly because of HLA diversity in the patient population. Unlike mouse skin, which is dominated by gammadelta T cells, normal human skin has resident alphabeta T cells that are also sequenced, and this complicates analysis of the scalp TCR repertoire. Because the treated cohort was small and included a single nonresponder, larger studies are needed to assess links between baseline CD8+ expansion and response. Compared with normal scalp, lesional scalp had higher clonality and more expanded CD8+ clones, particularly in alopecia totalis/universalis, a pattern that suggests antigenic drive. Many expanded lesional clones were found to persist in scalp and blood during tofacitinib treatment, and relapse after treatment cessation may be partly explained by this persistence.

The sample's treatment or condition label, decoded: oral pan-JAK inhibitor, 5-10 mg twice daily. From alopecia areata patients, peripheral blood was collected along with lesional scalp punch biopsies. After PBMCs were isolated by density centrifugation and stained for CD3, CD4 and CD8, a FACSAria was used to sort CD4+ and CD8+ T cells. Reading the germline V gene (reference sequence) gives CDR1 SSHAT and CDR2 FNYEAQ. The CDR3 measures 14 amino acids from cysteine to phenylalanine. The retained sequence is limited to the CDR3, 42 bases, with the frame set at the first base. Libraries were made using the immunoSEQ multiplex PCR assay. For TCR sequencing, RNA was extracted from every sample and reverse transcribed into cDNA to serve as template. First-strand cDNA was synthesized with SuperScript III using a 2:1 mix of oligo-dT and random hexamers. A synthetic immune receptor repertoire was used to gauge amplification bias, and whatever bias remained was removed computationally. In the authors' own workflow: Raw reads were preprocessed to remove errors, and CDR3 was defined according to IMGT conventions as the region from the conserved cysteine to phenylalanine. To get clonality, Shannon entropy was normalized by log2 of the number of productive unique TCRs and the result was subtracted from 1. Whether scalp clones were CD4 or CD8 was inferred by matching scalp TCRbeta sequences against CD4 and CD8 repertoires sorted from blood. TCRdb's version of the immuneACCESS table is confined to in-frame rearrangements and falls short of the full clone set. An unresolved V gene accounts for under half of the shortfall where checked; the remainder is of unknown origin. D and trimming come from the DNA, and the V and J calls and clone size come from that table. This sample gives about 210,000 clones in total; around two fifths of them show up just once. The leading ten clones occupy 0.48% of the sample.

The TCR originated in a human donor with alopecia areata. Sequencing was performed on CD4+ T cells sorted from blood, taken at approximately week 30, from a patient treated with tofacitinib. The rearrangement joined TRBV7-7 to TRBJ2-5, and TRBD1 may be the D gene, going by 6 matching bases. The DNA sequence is TGTGCTAGCAGCTCCATGGGGGCAGGAGAGACCCAGTACTTC. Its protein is CASSSMGAGETQYF. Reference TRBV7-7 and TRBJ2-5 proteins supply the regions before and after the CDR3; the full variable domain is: GAGVSQSPRYKVTKRGQDVTLRCDPISSHATLYWYQQALGQGPEFLTYFNYEAQPDKSGLPSDRFSAERPEGSISTLTIQRTEQRDSAMYRCASSSMGAGETQYFGPGTRLLVL.